A selection of T cell receptor beta chains follows, all from one sample in a study of blood T cell repertoires in COVID-19. Sequenced by immunoSEQ multiplex PCR; TCRdb stores in-frame clones only, minus some. The table shows a few hundred thousand clones, with more than 75% occurring only once. Sequences were obtained from PBMCs or T cells enriched from blood (not recorded which). All receptors derive from a woman aged 25 to 39 who had recovered from COVID-19. Both conserved end residues are trimmed from each CDR3. Each record gives: V gene, CDR3 protein.

V: TRBV5-1
CDR3: ASSLVGRSYGYT

V: TRBV19
CDR3: ASSRPGLAGGYTGELF

V: TRBV29-1
CDR3: SYREGGSNQPQH

V: TRBV4-1
CDR3: ASSQATGTGGRRTEAF

V: TRBV5-1
CDR3: ASSKDRAGANVLT

V: TRBV10-1
CDR3: ASSESAGGAYNEQF

V: TRBV7-2
CDR3: ASSFWAGGQETQY

V: TRBV7-2
CDR3: ASSRTSGRGGEQF

V: TRBV11-2
CDR3: ASSLERRELF

V: TRBV3-1/TRBV3-2
CDR3: ASSQPLAGGLNEQF

V: TRBV5-4
CDR3: ASSLINGLRNHEQY

V: TRBV5-1
CDR3: ASSLGVQGYEQY

V: TRBV19
CDR3: ASKHLLAGGETQY

V: TRBV15
CDR3: ATSYRGPNTEAF

V: TRBV6-2/TRBV6-3
CDR3: ASSYGAGGEQYGYT

V: TRBV27
CDR3: ASSAIGTGIHNSPLH

V: TRBV4-2
CDR3: ASSQEVDRGHGYT

V: TRBV12-3/TRBV12-4
CDR3: ASRFSTGELF

V: TRBV6-5
CDR3: ASSPAGPLDTQY

V: TRBV28
CDR3: ASSSGQGNTEAF

V: TRBV29-1
CDR3: SVYGTSGGIYEQY

V: TRBV2
CDR3: ASSGLAVNTGELF

V: TRBV6-1
CDR3: ASSEPLHSNYGYT

V: TRBV3-1/TRBV3-2
CDR3: ASSRGAGELF

V: TRBV5-8
CDR3: ATTDRGYNSPLH

V: TRBV20-1
CDR3: SASGPGQGRVEAF

V: TRBV27
CDR3: ASSLGPRYEQY

V: TRBV19
CDR3: ASSPGTSSYEQY

V: TRBV10-3
CDR3: AISEAGEIPYGYT

V: TRBV30
CDR3: AWRENYGYT

V: TRBV14
CDR3: ASSQGAGFEQY

V: TRBV7-3
CDR3: ASSLGGGTGELF

V: TRBV2
CDR3: ASSSDRETEAF

V: TRBV14
CDR3: ASSLGQGPFYGYT

V: TRBV9
CDR3: ASSAGDRTGDYEQY

V: TRBV7-8
CDR3: ASSVQGTHYNSPLH

V: TRBV4-1
CDR3: ASSQVIASHYGYT

V: TRBV27
CDR3: ASSFRASPYNEQF

V: TRBV2
CDR3: ASSEALHLTPGGPQH

V: TRBV6-5
CDR3: ASRGAGGTDTQY

V: TRBV6-5
CDR3: ASSLDRTSYEQY

V: TRBV28
CDR3: ASSSRAPGSQY

V: TRBV9
CDR3: ASSGRQGVDTEAF

V: TRBV5-1
CDR3: ASSPLTSGGLTDTQY

V: TRBV2
CDR3: ASSGGLLNQPQH

V: TRBV6-1
CDR3: ASSEKRGAYSNQPQH

V: TRBV24-1
CDR3: ATSDSLAGETGELF

V: TRBV28
CDR3: ASRGTGGDNTEAF